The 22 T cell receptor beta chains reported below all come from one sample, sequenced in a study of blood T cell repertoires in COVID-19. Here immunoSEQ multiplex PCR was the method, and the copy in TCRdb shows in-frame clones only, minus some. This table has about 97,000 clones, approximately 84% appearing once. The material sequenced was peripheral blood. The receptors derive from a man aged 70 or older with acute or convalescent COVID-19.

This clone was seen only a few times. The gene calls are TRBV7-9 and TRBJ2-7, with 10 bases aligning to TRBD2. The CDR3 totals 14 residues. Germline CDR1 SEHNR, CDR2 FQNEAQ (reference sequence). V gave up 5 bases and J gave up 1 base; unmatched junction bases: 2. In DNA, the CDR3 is TGTGCCAGCAGCCCTAGCGGGAGATCCTACGAGCAGTACTTC. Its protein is CASSPSGRSYEQYF.

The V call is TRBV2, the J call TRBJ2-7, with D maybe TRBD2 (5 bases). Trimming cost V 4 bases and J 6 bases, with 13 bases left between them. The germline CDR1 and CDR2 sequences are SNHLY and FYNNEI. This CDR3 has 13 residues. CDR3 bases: TGTGCCAGCAGTGTAGAGGGCTCGGTCGAGCAGTACTTC. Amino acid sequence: CASSVEGSVEQYF.

CDR3 in amino acids: CASSFTGDAYEQYF. The CDR3 nucleotides read TGTGCCAGCAGCTTTACGGGGGACGCCTACGAGCAGTACTTC. The V and J genes are TRBV11-3 and TRBJ2-7; the D gene is possibly TRBD2 (6 bases). Germline V gives CDR1 SGHNT, CDR2 YENEEA. This CDR3 has 14 residues. With 3 bases removed from V and 2 bases from J, the gap between germline ends came to 11 bases.

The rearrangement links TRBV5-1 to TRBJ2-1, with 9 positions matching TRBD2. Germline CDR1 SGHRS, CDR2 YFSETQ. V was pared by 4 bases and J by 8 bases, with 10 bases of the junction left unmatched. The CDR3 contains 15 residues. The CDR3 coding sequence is TGCGCCAGCAGCACCGGGACTAGCAAAGGTCATGAGCAGTTCTTC. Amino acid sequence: CASSTGTSKGHEQFF.

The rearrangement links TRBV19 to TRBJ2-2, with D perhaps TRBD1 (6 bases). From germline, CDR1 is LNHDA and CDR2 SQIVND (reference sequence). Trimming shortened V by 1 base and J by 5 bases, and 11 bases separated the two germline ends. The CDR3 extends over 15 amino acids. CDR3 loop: CASSIGGQITGELFF. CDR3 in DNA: TGTGCCAGTAGTATAGGCGGACAGATTACCGGGGAGCTGTTTTTT. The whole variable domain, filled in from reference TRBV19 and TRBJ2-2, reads DGGITQSPKYLFRKEGQNVTLSCEQNLNHDAMYWYRQDPGQGLRLIYYSQIVNDFQKGDIAEGYSVSREKKESFPLTVTSAQKNPTAFYLCASSIGGQITGELFFGEGSRLTVL.

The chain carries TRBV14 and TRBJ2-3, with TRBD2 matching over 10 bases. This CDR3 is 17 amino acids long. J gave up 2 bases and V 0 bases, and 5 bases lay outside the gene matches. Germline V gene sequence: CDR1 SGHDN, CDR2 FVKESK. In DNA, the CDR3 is TGTGCCAGCAGCCAAGATCTTACTAGCGGGAACACAGATACGCAGTATTTT. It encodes CASSQDLTSGNTDTQYF.

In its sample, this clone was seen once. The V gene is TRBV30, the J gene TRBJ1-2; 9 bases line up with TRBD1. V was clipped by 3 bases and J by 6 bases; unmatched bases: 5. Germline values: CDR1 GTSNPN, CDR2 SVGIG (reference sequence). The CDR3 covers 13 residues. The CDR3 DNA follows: TGTGCCTGGAGGATACAGGGGGCAAATGGCTACACCTTC. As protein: CAWRIQGANGYTF.

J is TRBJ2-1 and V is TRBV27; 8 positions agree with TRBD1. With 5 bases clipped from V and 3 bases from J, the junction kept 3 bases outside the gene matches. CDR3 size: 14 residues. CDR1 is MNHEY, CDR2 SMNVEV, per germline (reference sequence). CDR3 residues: CASSRQGNYNEQFF. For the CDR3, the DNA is TGTGCCAGCAGTCGACAGGGGAACTACAATGAGCAGTTCTTC.

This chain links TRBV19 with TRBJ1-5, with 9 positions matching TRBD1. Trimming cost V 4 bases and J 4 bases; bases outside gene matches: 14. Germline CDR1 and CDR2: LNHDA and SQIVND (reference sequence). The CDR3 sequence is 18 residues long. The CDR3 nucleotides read TGTGCCAGTAGTAGCCCCCCCGGGACAGGGACGAGAAATCAGCCCCAGCATTTT. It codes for CASSSPPGTGTRNQPQHF.

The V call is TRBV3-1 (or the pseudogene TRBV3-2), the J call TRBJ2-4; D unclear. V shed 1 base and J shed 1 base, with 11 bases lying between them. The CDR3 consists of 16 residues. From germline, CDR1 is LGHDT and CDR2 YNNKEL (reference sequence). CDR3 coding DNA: TGTGCCAGCAGCCAAGTCTCCGGTACGGCCAAAAACATTCAGTACTTC. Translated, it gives CASSQVSGTAKNIQYF.

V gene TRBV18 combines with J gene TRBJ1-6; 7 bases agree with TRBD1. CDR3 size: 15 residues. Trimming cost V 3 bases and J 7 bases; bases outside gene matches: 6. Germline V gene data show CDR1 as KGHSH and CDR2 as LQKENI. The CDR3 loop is CASSPRTGENSPLHF. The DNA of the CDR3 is TGTGCCAGCTCACCCCGGACAGGAGAAAATTCACCCCTCCACTTT.

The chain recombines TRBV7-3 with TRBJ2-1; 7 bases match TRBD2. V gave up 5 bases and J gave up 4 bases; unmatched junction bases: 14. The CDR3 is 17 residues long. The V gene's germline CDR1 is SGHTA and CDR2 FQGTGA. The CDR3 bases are TGTGCCAGCAGCCCCGCGGCGGGCGGGAGTTCTTACAATGAGCAGTTCTTC. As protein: CASSPAAGGSSYNEQFF. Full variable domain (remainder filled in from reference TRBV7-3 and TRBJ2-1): GAGVSQTPSNKVTEKGKYVELRCDPISGHTALYWYRQSLGQGPEFLIYFQGTGAADDSGLPNDRFFAVRPEGSVSTLKIQRTERGDSAVYLCASSPAAGGSSYNEQFFGPGTRLTVL.

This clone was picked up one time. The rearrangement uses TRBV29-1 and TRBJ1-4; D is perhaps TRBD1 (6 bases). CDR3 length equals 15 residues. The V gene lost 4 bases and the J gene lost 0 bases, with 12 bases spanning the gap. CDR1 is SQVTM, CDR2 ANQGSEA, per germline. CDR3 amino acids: CSVAGRGATNEKLFF. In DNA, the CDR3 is TGCAGCGTTGCCGGCAGGGGAGCAACTAATGAAAAACTGTTTTTT. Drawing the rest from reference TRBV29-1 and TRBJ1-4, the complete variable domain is SAVISQKPSRDICQRGTSLTIQCQVDSQVTMMFWYRQQPGQSLTLIATANQGSEATYESGFVIDKFPISRPNLTFSTLTVSNMSPEDSSIYLCSVAGRGATNEKLFFGSGTQLSVL.

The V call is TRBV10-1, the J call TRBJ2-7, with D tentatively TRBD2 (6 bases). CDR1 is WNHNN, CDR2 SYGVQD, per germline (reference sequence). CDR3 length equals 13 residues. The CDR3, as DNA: TGCGCGAGTAAGAAATCGGGAGCGAACGAGCAGTACTTC. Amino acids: CASKKSGANEQYF.

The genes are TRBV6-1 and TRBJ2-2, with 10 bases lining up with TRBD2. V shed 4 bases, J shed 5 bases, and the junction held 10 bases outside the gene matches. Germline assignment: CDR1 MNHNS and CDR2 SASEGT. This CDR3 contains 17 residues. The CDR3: CASSALAGGGGTGELFF. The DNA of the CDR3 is TGTGCCAGCAGTGCCTTAGCGGGAGGCGGGGGGACCGGGGAGCTGTTTTTT.

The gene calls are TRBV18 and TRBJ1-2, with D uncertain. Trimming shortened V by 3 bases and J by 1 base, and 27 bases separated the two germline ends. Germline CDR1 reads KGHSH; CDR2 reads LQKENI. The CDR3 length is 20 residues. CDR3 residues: CASSPLAASVSRLSNYGYTF. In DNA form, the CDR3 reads TGTGCCAGCTCACCGCTTGCAGCGTCGGTATCTCGTCTGAGTAACTATGGCTACACCTTC.

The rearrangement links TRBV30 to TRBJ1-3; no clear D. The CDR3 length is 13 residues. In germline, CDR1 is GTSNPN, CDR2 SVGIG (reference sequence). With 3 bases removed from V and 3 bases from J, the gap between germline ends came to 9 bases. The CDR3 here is CAWSRLGGNTIYF. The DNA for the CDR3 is TGTGCCTGGAGCAGACTAGGTGGAAACACCATATATTTT. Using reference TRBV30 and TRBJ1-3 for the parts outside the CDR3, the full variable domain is SQTIHQWPATLVQPVGSPLSLECTVEGTSNPNLYWYRQAAGRGLQLLFYSVGIGQISSEVPQNLSASRPQDRQFILSSKKLLLSDSGFYLCAWSRLGGNTIYFGEGSWLTVV.

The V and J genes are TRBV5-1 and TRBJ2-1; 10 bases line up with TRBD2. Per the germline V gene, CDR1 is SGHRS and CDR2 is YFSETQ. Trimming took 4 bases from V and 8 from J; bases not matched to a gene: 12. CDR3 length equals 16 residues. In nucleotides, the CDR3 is TGCGCCAGCAGCCAAATAGAGCGGGGGGGACAATATGAGCAGTTCTTC. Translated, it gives CASSQIERGGQYEQFF.

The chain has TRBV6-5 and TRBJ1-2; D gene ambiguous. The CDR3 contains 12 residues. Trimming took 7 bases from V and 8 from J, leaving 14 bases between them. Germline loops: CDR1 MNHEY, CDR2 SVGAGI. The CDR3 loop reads CASTSRAGGYTF. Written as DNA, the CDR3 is TGTGCCAGCACCTCGCGGGCAGGCGGCTACACCTTC.

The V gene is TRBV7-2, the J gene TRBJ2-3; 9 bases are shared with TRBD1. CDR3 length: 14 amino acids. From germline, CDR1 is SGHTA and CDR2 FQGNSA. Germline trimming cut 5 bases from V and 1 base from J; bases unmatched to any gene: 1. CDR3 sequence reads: CASSRDRGTDTQYF. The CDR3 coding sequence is TGTGCCAGCAGCCGGGACAGGGGCACAGATACGCAGTATTTT.

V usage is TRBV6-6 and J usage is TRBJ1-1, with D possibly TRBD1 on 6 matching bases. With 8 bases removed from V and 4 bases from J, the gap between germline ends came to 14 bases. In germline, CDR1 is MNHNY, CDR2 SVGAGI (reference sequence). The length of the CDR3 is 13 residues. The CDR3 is CASQRGGSTEAFF. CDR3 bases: TGTGCCAGCCAAAGGGGGGGGAGCACTGAAGCTTTCTTT.

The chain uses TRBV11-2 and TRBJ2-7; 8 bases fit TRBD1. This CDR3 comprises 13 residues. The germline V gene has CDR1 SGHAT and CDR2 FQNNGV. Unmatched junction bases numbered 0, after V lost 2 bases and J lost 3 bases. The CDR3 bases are TGTGCCAGCAGCTTAACAGGGGGCTACGAGCAGTACTTC. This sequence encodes CASSLTGGYEQYF.